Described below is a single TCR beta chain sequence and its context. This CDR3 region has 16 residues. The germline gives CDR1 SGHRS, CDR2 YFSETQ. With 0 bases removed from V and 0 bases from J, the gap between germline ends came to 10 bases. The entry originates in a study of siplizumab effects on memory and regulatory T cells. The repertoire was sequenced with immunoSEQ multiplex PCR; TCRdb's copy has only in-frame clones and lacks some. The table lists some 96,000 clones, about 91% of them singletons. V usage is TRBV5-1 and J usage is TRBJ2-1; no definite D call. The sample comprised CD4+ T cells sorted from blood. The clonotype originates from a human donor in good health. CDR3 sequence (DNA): TGCGCCAGCAGCTTGGATCCGGAGTTCTCCTACAATGAGCAGTTCTTC. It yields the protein CASSLDPEFSYNEQFF. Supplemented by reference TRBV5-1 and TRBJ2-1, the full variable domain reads KAGVTQTPRYLIKTRGQQVTLSCSPISGHRSVSWYQQTPGQGLQFLFEYFSETQRNKGNFPGRFSGRQFSNSRSEMNVSTLELGDSALYLCASSLDPEFSYNEQFFGPGTRLTVL.